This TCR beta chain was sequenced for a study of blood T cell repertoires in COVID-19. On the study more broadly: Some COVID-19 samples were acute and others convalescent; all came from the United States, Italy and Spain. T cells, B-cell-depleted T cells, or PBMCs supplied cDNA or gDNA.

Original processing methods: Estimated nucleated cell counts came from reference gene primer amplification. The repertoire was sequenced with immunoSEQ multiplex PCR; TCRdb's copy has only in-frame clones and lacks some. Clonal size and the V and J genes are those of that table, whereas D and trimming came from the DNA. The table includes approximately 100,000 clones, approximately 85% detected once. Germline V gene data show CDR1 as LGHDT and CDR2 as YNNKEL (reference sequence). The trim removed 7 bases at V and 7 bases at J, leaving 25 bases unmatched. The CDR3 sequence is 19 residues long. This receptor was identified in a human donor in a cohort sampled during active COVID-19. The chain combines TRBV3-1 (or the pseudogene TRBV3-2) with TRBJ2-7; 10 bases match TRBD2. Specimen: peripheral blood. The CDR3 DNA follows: TGTGCCAGCATACGATCGACGTCTAGCGGGAGAATCCCATTACGGGAGCAGTACTTC. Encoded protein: CASIRSTSSGRIPLREQYF.